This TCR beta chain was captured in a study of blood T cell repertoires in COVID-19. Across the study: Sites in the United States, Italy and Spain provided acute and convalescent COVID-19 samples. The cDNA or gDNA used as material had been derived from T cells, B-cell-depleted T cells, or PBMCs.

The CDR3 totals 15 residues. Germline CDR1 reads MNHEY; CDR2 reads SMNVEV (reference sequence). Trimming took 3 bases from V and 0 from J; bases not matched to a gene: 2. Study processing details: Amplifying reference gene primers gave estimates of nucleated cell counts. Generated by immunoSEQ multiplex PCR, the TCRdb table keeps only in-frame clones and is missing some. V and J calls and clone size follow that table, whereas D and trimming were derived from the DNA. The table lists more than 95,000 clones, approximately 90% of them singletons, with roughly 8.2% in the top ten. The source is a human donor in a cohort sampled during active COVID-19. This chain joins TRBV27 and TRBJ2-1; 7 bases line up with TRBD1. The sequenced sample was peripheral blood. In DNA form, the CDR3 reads TGTGCCAGCAGTTTCGCAGGGGGCTCCTACAATGAGCAGTTCTTC. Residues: CASSFAGGSYNEQFF.